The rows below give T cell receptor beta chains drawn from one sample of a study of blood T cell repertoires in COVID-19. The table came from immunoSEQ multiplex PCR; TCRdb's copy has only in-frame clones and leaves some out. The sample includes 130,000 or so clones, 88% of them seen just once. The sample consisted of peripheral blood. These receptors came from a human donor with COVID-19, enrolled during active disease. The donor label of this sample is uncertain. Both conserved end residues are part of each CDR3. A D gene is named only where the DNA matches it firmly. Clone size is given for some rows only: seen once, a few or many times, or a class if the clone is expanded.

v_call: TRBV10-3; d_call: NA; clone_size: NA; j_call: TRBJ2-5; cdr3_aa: CAISQGTKETQYF; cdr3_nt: TGTGCCATCAGCCAGGGGACAAAAGAGACCCAGTACTTC
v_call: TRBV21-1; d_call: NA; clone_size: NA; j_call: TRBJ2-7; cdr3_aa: CASILGYEQYF; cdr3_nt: TGTGCCAGCATCCTAGGTTACGAGCAGTACTTC
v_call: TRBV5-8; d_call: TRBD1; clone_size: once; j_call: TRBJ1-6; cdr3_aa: CASSSRTGGSSPLHF; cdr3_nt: TGTGCCAGCAGCTCACGGACAGGGGGTAGTTCACCCCTCCACTTT
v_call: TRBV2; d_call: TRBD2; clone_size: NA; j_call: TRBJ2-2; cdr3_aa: CASSGLAGGNTGELFF; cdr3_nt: TGTGCCAGCAGTGGCCTGGCGGGGGGGAACACCGGGGAGCTGTTTTTT
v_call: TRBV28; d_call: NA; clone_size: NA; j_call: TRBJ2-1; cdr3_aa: CASSLGGSEQFF; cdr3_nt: TGTGCCAGCAGTTTAGGGGGCTCTGAGCAGTTCTTC
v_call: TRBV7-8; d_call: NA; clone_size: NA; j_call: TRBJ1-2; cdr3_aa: CASSLGGLGQNYGYTF; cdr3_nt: TGTGCCAGCAGCTTAGGAGGCCTGGGACAAAACTATGGCTACACCTTC
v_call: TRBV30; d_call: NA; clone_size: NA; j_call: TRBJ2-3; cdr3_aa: CASSPGYSDTQYF; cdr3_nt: TGTGCCTCTAGTCCAGGGTACTCAGATACGCAGTATTTT
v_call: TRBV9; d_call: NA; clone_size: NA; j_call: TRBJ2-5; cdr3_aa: CASSVGVTGQPEQETQYF; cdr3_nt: TGTGCCAGCAGCGTAGGCGTGACAGGACAACCGGAACAAGAGACCCAGTACTTC
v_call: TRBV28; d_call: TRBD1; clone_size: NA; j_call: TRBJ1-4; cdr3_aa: CASTPGTVEKRLFF; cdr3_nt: TGTGCCAGCACCCCGGGGACAGTGGAGAAGCGGCTGTTTTTT
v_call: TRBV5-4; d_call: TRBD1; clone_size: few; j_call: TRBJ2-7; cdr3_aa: CASSRETGSHEQYF; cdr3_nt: TGTGCCAGCAGCCGAGAGACAGGGTCTCACGAGCAGTACTTC
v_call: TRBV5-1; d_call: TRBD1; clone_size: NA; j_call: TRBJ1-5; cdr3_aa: CASSPDRGTNQPQHF; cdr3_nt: TGCGCCAGCAGCCCGGACAGGGGAACCAATCAGCCCCAGCATTTT
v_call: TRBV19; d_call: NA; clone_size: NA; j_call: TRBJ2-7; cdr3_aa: CARLPSDEKWRGRTYEQYF; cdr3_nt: TGTGCCAGGCTACCCTCGGACGAGAAGTGGCGGGGAAGGACCTACGAGCAGTACTTC
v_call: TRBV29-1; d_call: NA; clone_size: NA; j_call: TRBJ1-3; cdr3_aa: CSVGITSGNTIYF; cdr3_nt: TGCAGCGTCGGGATTACCAGTGGAAACACCATATATTTT
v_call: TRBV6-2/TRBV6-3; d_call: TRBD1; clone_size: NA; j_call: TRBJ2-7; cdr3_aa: CASSYGQGDYEQYF; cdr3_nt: TGTGCCAGCAGTTACGGGCAGGGGGATTACGAGCAGTACTTC
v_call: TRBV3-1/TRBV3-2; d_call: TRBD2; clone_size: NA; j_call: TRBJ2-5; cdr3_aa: CASTTHQRGGRETQYF; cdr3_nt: TGTGCCAGCACTACCCATCAGCGGGGGGGCCGGGAGACCCAGTACTTC
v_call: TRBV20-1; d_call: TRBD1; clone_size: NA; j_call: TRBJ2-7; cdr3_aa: CSATDRVDEQYF; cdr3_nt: TGCAGTGCTACTGACAGGGTGGACGAGCAGTACTTC
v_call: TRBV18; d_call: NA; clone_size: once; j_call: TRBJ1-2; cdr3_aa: CASSSENRESSGYTF; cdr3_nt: TGTGCCAGCTCTTCCGAAAACAGGGAGTCGAGTGGCTACACCTTC
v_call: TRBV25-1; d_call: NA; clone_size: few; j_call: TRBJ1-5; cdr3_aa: CASSELGDSSNQPQHF; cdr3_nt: TGTGCCAGCAGTGAATTAGGGGACTCTAGCAATCAGCCCCAGCATTTT
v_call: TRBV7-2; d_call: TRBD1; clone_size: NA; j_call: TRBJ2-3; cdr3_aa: CASSVRDRPTDTQYF; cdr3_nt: TGTGCCAGCAGCGTCCGGGACAGGCCCACAGATACGCAGTATTTT
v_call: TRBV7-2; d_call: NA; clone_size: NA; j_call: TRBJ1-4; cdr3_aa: CASNSGEEKLFF; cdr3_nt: TGTGCCAGCAACTCCGGGGAGGAAAAACTGTTTTTT
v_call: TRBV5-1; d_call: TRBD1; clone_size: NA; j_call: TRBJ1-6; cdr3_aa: CASSSTGINSPLHF; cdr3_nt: TGCGCCAGCAGCTCGACAGGGATTAATTCACCCCTCCACTTT
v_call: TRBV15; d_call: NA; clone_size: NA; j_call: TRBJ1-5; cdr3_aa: CATSRDAGGNQPQHF; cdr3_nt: TGTGCCACCAGCAGAGATGCAGGGGGCAATCAGCCCCAGCATTTT
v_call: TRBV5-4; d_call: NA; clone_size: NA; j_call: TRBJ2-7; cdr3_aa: CASSLRGPSYEQYF; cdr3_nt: TGTGCCAGCAGCTTAAGGGGCCCCTCCTACGAGCAGTACTTC
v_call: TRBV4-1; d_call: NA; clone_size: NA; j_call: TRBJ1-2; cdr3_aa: CASSSAQFSDLNYGYTF; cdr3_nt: TGCGCCAGCAGCTCCGCCCAGTTCAGCGACCTTAACTATGGCTACACCTTC
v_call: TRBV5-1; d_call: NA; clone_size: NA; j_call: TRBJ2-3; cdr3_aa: CASSLVTSPTGGDTQYF; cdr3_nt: TGCGCCAGCAGCTTGGTAACTAGCCCCACTGGGGGGGATACGCAGTATTTT
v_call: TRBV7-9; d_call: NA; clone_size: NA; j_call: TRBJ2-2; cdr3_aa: CASSLKWEAVPNTGELFF; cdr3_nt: TGTGCCAGCAGCTTGAAATGGGAGGCAGTTCCGAACACCGGGGAGCTGTTTTTT
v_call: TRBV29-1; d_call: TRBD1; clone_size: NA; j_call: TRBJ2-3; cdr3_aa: CSVEERTGSDTQYF; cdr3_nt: TGCAGCGTTGAAGAGCGGACAGGCTCAGATACGCAGTATTTT
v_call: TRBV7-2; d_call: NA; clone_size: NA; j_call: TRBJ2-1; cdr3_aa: CASSLNRDYNEQFF; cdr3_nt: TGTGCCAGCAGCTTAAACAGGGACTACAATGAGCAGTTCTTC
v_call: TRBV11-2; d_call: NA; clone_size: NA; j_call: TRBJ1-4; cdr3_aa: CASSLRFATNEKLFF; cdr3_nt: TGTGCCAGCAGCTTACGTTTTGCAACTAATGAAAAACTGTTTTTT
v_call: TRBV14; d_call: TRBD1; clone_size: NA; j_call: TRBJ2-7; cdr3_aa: CASSLWTGDEQYF; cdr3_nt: TGTGCCAGCAGCCTTTGGACAGGGGACGAGCAGTACTTC
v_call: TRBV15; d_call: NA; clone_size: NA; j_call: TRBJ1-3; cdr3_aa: CATSREGGGPLGGNTIYF; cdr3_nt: TGTGCCACCAGCAGAGAGGGGGGAGGCCCCTTAGGCGGAAACACCATATATTTT
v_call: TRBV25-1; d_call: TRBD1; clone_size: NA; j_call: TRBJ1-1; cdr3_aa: CASTQNSGQDYYFTEAFF; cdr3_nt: TGTGCCAGCACCCAAAATAGCGGACAGGACTATTATTTCACTGAAGCTTTCTTT
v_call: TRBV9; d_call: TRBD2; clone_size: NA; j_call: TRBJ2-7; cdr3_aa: CASSAGTSGDYEQYF; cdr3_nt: TGTGCCAGCAGCGCCGGGACTAGCGGGGACTACGAGCAGTACTTC
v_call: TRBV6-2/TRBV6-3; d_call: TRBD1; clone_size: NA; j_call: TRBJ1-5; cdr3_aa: CASSYLHLRDRGVYSNQPQHF; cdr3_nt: TGTGCCAGCAGTTACCTACATCTCCGGGACAGGGGAGTCTATAGCAATCAGCCCCAGCATTTT
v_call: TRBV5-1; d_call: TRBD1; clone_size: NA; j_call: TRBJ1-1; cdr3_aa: CASSRDRNTEAFF; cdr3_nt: TGCGCCAGCAGCCGGGACAGGAACACTGAAGCTTTCTTT
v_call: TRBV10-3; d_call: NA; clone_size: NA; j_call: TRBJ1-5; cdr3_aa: CAISGTANQPQHF; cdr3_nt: TGTGCCATCAGTGGGACAGCTAATCAGCCCCAGCATTTT
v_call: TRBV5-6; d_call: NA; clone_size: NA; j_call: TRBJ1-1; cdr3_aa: CASSRDEGVTEAFF; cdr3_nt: TGTGCCAGCAGCCGGGACGAGGGGGTCACTGAAGCTTTCTTT
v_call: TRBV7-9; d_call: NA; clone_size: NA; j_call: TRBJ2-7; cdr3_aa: CASSPPDRTTYEQYF; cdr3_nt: TGTGCCAGCAGCCCCCCCGACAGGACAACCTACGAGCAGTACTTC
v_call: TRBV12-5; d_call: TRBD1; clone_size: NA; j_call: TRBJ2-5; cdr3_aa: CASGLGGRGQETQYF; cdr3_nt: TGTGCTAGTGGTTTGGGGGGCAGGGGGCAAGAGACCCAGTACTTC
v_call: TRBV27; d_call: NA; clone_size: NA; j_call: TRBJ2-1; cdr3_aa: CASSSSRSARQFF; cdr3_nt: TGTGCCAGCAGTTCTTCTCGGTCCGCGCGGCAGTTCTTC
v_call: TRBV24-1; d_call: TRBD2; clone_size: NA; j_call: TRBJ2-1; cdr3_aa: CATSDSGLTPGRPRDNEQFF; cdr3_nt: TGTGCCACCAGTGACAGTGGACTGACCCCCGGGAGGCCTAGGGACAATGAGCAGTTCTTC
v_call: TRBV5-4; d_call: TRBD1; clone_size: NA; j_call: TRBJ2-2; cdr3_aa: CASSLPGQTTGELFF; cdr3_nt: TGTGCCAGCAGCTTACCGGGACAGACGACCGGGGAGCTGTTTTTT
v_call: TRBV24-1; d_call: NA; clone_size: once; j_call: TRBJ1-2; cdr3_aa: CATSDAGPGTSKNYGYTF; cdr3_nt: TGTGCCACCAGTGATGCAGGGCCAGGTACCTCGAAAAACTATGGCTACACCTTC
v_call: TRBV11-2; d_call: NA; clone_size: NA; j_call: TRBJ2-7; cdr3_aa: CASSLGQIYEQYF; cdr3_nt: TGTGCCAGCAGCTTAGGGCAGATCTACGAGCAGTACTTC
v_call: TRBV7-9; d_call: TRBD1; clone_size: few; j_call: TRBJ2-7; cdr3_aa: CASSSPGTGDHEQYF; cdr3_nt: TGTGCCAGCAGCTCCCCGGGGACAGGGGACCACGAGCAGTACTTC
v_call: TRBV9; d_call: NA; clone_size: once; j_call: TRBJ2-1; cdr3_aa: CASSTAYHDIDEQFF; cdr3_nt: TGTGCCAGCAGCACCGCGTACCATGATATCGATGAGCAGTTCTTC
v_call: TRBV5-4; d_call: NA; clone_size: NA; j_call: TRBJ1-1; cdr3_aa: CASSSNRVQRAFF; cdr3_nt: TGTGCCAGCAGCTCCAACAGGGTACAGCGCGCTTTCTTT
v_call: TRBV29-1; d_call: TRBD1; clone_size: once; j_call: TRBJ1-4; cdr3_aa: CSVEDTGTVGEKLFF; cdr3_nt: TGCAGCGTTGAAGACACCGGGACAGTTGGGGAAAAACTGTTTTTT
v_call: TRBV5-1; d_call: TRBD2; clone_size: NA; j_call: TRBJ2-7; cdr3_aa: CASSLPVRTSGSHEQYF; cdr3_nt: TGCGCCAGCAGCTTGCCCGTGCGGACTAGCGGGAGCCACGAGCAGTACTTC
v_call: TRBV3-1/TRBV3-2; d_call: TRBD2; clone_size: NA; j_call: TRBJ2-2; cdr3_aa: CASTPRGTSGGTGELFF; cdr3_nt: TGTGCCAGCACCCCTCGGGGGACTAGCGGGGGCACCGGGGAGCTGTTTTTT
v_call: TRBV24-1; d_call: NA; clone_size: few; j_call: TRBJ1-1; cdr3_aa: CATSDEMNTEAFF; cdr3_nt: TGTGCCACCAGTGACGAGATGAACACTGAAGCTTTCTTT